This T cell receptor beta chain is drawn from a study of shared clonotypes between healthy human individuals. Overall study findings and caveats: Clonotype sharing among donors, it was expected, would be affected by sequencing depth. Generation probabilities were higher for clonotypes shared across all four sorted-subset donors than for unshared ones.

Trimming shortened V by 0 bases and J by 1 base, and 4 bases separated the two germline ends. This CDR3 is 14 amino acids long. Germline-derived CDR1 and CDR2 are SGHKS and YYEKEE (reference sequence). On this clone itself: Antigen unknown. The same CDR3 is also encoded by other DNA sequences in this sample.

It was into CD45RA+ naive and CD45RA-negative memory subsets that the CD4+ cells were split. Authors' data handling: Owing to the provision of junction-only sequences devoid of quality scores by immunoSEQ, filtering differed. Profiled with immunoSEQ multiplex PCR; TCRdb holds only in-frame clones, not every one. V and J calls plus clone size are reproduced from that table; the DNA served to infer D and trimming. The data hold about 2.4 million clones, with approximately 94% observed a single time. This clonotype was sampled from a man aged 18 to 30 in good health. Some clones in this sample may be carry-over from other donors' samples. The sequenced material came from naive CD4+ T cells from PBMCs. Indicated subset: CD45RA+ positively selected. The rearrangement links TRBV5-5 to TRBJ2-2; D unclear. Here the CDR3 DNA reads TGTGCCAGCAGCTTGGGTCTGAACACCGGGGAGCTGTTTTTT. This encodes CASSLGLNTGELFF.